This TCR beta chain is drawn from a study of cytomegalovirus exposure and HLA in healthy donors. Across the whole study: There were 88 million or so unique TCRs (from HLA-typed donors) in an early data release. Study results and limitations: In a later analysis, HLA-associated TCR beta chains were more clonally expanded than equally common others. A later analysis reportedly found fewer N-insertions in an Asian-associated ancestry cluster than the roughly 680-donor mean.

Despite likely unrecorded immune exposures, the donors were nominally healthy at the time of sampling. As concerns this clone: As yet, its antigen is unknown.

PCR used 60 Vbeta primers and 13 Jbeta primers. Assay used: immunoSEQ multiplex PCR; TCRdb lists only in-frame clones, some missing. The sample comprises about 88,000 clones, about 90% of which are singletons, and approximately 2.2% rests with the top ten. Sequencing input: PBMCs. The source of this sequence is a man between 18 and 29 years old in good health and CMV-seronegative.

The CDR3 coding sequence is TGTGCCAGCAGTTTGGGACTAGCGGGTTCCCTAAGGAATGAGCAGTTCTTC. Translating gives CASSLGLAGSLRNEQFF. This chain connects TRBV28 to TRBJ2-1; 12 bases fit TRBD2. V trimming: 3 bases; J trimming: 7 bases; junction bases outside the gene matches: 10. The germline V gene has CDR1 MDHEN and CDR2 SYDVKM. This CDR3 contains 17 residues.